The 5 T cell receptor beta chains listed next were all sequenced from one sample in a study of T cell responses to AZD1222 COVID-19 vaccine. Measured with immunoSEQ multiplex PCR; TCRdb has only the in-frame clones, and not every one. This sample has approximately 68,000 clones, with about nine tenths found just once. The source material was peripheral blood, sampled on day 0 of AZD1222 vaccination. These receptors all come from an adult in good health.

The genes are TRBV11-2 and TRBJ1-1; D may be TRBD1 (5 bases). The CDR3 is 16 amino acids. V shed 4 bases and J shed 6 bases, with 21 bases lying between them. Germline assignment: CDR1 SGHAT and CDR2 FQNNGV. CDR3 DNA sequence: TGTGCCAGCAGCTACCGTTACGCGGGACGGGTGCCTGAAGCTTTCTTT. It encodes CASSYRYAGRVPEAFF.

The chain uses TRBV19 and TRBJ2-1; weak D call: TRBD2 (5 bases). The CDR3 consists of 14 residues. Per the germline V gene, CDR1 is LNHDA and CDR2 is SQIVND (reference sequence). The V end was cut by 10 bases, the J end by 3 bases, with 16 bases between. CDR3 sequence reads: CATAGLANYNEQFF. CDR3 nucleotide sequence: TGTGCCACCGCCGGGCTAGCAAACTACAATGAGCAGTTCTTC.

This clone was found a few times. This chain links TRBV2 with TRBJ2-5; 9 bases map to TRBD1. Trimming removed 6 bases from V and 5 bases from J; junction bases left unmatched: 10. The germline V gene encodes CDR1 SNHLY and CDR2 FYNNEI. CDR3 length: 15 residues. CDR3 residues: CASRGRDRVRETQYF. CDR3 DNA sequence: TGTGCCAGCAGAGGCCGGGACAGGGTCAGGGAGACCCAGTACTTC.

The chain is built from TRBV6-5 and TRBJ1-5; D is undetermined. CDR3 size: 14 residues. V was pared by 6 bases and J by 0 bases, with 9 bases between. Germline V lookup: CDR1 MNHEY, CDR2 SVGAGI. The CDR3 is CASRKENSNQPQHF. The DNA of the CDR3 is TGTGCCAGCAGGAAGGAGAATAGCAATCAGCCCCAGCATTTT.

The rearrangement links TRBV6-5 to TRBJ2-7, with TRBD1 identical over 9 bases. V lost 7 bases, J lost 4 bases, and 8 bases stayed unmatched. This CDR3 is built from 14 residues. Germline loops: CDR1 MNHEY, CDR2 SVGAGI. The CDR3 nucleotides read TGTGCCAGCAAAGGGACAGGGAGGGGTTACGAGCAGTACTTC. It is translated as CASKGTGRGYEQYF.